This TCR beta chain was obtained from a study of radiotherapy plus CTLA-4 blockade in lung cancer. As for the study in general: Among all patients, roughly 17% showed objective responses, while roughly 31% had disease control.

V lost 3 bases, J lost 0 bases, and 13 bases stayed unmatched. CDR3 length: 18 residues. The germline V gene has CDR1 MGHRA and CDR2 YSYEKL. The study, taken as a whole, reports: Reports state that early shifts in blood T cell clones, with interferon-beta, best predicted response. Radiotherapy with ipilimumab was followed by blood expansion of tumor-derived clones.

Only in-frame clones appear in the TCRdb table, and some are missing; sequencing was by immunoSEQ multiplex PCR. This sample yields about 15,000 clones, of which 72% are seen a single time; 53% belongs to the top ten. Worth noting for this clone: Its antigen is currently unknown.

V and J are TRBV4-1 and TRBJ1-1; 7 bases align to TRBD1. Source: peripheral blood, taken from a patient treated with radiotherapy plus ipilimumab. The source of this sequence is a human donor with non-small cell lung cancer whose response to radiotherapy plus ipilimumab could not be evaluated. The CDR3 spells CASSHGLSTGPMNTEAFF. The CDR3 DNA follows: TGCGCCAGCAGCCACGGTCTGTCGACAGGGCCAATGAACACTGAAGCTTTCTTT.